This TCR beta chain appears in the sequencing data of a study of cytomegalovirus exposure and HLA in healthy donors. Whole-study findings and limits: The authors considered a cluster of highly shared sequence variants likely to be a sequencing artifact. TCR association rates varied by HLA locus in a later analysis, with DRB1 highest and HLA-C lowest.

As regards this clone: The antigen remains undetermined.

PCR employed 60 Vbeta and 13 Jbeta primers. Per the original methods: In a later analysis, the count reached tens of millions of unique TCR beta chains, with 10 million to 14 million shared. Generated by immunoSEQ multiplex PCR, the TCRdb table keeps only in-frame clones and is missing some. V, J and clone size were drawn from that table, and D and trimming were deduced from the DNA. The sample yields 140,000 to 150,000 clones, roughly four fifths seen once. This CDR3 is 17 amino acids long. V lost 0 bases and J 2 bases, leaving 14 bases between the germline ends. Germline-derived CDR1 and CDR2 are SNHLY and FYNNEI.

The sequenced sample consisted of PBMCs. The chain combines TRBV2 with TRBJ2-1, with a tentative D call TRBD2 (5 bases). This TCR was sampled from a male donor in good health and CMV-seronegative. The CDR3 spells CASSEARWEIPYNEQFF. The CDR3 region has the DNA TGTGCCAGCAGTGAAGCGCGTTGGGAGATCCCCTACAATGAGCAGTTCTTC.